Below are 25 T cell receptor beta chains sequenced from a single sample in a study of T cell repertoires and HLA-DP antigens. Antigens of these TCRs are unknown. Clones were read by immunoSEQ multiplex PCR, and TCRdb kept only the in-frame ones, dropping some. Here the sample spans approximately 73,000 clones, around 80% being singletons. The specimen sequenced was CD4+ T cells from PBMCs. These receptors were taken from a man in his sixties in good health and CMV-seronegative.

The rearrangement links TRBV6-1 to TRBJ2-5; the D is unclear. The germline V and J ends were trimmed by 7 bases and 1 base, with 13 bases remaining between them. The CDR3 has 14 amino acids. Per germline, CDR1 MNHNS and CDR2 SASEGT. This chain's CDR3 is CASIRPRAQETQYF. Here the CDR3 DNA reads TGTGCCAGCATCAGACCTCGGGCCCAAGAGACCCAGTACTTC.

The CDR3 here is CASSPGQANEKLFF. CDR3 nucleotides: TGTGCCAGCAGCCCGGGACAGGCTAATGAAAAACTGTTTTTT. The chain employs TRBV5-4 and TRBJ1-4; TRBD1 matches at 8 bases. CDR1 is SGHNT, CDR2 YYREEE, per germline (reference sequence). After removal of 4 bases from V and 3 bases from J, the junction contained 2 bases not matched to a gene. The CDR3 is 14 amino acids. The whole variable domain, filled in from reference TRBV5-4 and TRBJ1-4, reads ETGVTQSPTHLIKTRGQQVTLRCSSQSGHNTVSWYQQALGQGPQFIFQYYREEENGRGNFPPRFSGLQFPNYSSELNVNALELDDSALYLCASSPGQANEKLFFGSGTQLSVL.

This clone was seen a single time. The CDR3 spells CASSLGNHGYTF. CDR3 sequence (DNA): TGTGCCAGCAGCTTAGGGAATCATGGCTACACCTTC. V gene TRBV5-5 combines with J gene TRBJ1-2; D gene uncertain. This CDR3 region has 12 residues. Germline CDR1 SGHKS, CDR2 YYEKEE (reference sequence). Trimming stripped 2 bases from V and 6 bases from J, with 8 bases between.

The chain links TRBV4-1 to TRBJ1-2; maybe TRBD1 (5 bases). The CDR3 length is 15 residues. V shed 4 bases and J shed 3 bases, with 15 bases lying between them. Germline CDR1 MGHRA, CDR2 YSYEKL. The CDR3: CASSPNLGGDYGYTF. CDR3 nucleotides: TGCGCCAGCAGCCCTAATCTGGGGGGGGACTATGGCTACACCTTC.

This clone came up once. CDR3 in amino acids: CASSPRNRDPRGNEQFF. The DNA for the CDR3 is TGTGCCAGCTCACCTAGGAACCGGGACCCGCGGGGGAATGAGCAGTTCTTC. J is TRBJ2-1 and V is TRBV18; 7 nucleotides align to TRBD2. J was trimmed by 7 bases and V by 3 bases; bases with no gene match: 15. The CDR3 has 17 amino acids. Looked up from germline, CDR1 is KGHSH and CDR2 is LQKENI.

This clone was seen a single time. The chain employs TRBV7-8 and TRBJ1-2; tentatively, D is TRBD1 (5 bases). Trimming removed 7 bases at V and 3 bases at J, with 24 bases between. CDR1 and CDR2 from the germline V gene are SGHVS and FQNEAQ. The CDR3 contains 17 residues. The CDR3 nucleotides are TGTGCCAGCACGACTAAGGCTCGGCAGGGCAACTACTATGGCTACACCTTC. Its translation: CASTTKARQGNYYGYTF.

There are a few counts of this clone. The chain employs TRBV5-1 and TRBJ2-7; 11 bases map to TRBD1. The ends lost 3 bases at V and 2 bases at J; junction bases unmatched: 4. CDR3 length: 15 amino acids. From germline, CDR1 is SGHRS and CDR2 YFSETQ. The CDR3 here is CASSWGQGVTYEQYF. The CDR3 nucleotides read TGCGCCAGCAGCTGGGGACAGGGGGTTACCTACGAGCAGTACTTC.

The genes are TRBV4-3 and TRBJ2-1; 10 nucleotides agree with TRBD2. The V gene's germline CDR1 is LGHNA and CDR2 YSLEER. This CDR3 has 17 amino acids. Trimming removed 0 bases from V and 8 bases from J; junction bases left unmatched: 10. CDR3: CASSQDWASGRAYEQFF. In DNA, the CDR3 is TGCGCCAGCAGCCAAGATTGGGCGAGCGGGAGGGCGTATGAGCAGTTCTTC.

This chain connects TRBV30 to TRBJ2-1; unclear D gene. The CDR3 has 16 residues. V was cut by 1 base and J by 2 bases, with 15 bases left in between. The V gene's germline CDR1 is GTSNPN and CDR2 SVGIG (reference sequence). CDR3 protein: CAWSALPGVAYNEQFF. The CDR3 DNA follows: TGTGCCTGGAGTGCCCTCCCAGGAGTAGCCTACAATGAGCAGTTCTTC.

The rearrangement uses TRBV25-1 and TRBJ2-1, with 11 positions matching TRBD2. The CDR3 is made up of 11 amino acids. CDR1 is MGHDK and CDR2 is SYGVNS in the germline V gene. V lost 6 bases to trimming and J lost 14 bases; unmatched junction nucleotides: 3. In DNA, the CDR3 is TGTGCCAGCAGGACTAGCGGGACAGAGTTCTTC. This translates into CASRTSGTEFF.

The table lists this clone with many counts. The V call is TRBV7-2, the J call TRBJ1-2; 12 bases match TRBD1. CDR3 length equals 18 residues. V was clipped by 3 bases and J by 5 bases; unmatched bases: 13. Germline V gives CDR1 SGHTA, CDR2 FQGNSA. CDR3 amino acids: CASSFPGQGALLGYGYTF. Here the CDR3 DNA reads TGTGCCAGCAGCTTCCCGGGACAGGGGGCTTTGTTAGGATATGGCTACACCTTC.

The chain employs TRBV11-2 and TRBJ2-7, with TRBD2 matching 7 bases. The CDR3 extends over 13 amino acids. Per germline, CDR1 SGHAT and CDR2 FQNNGV. The V and J ends lost 5 bases and 4 bases, in that order; junction bases with no gene match: 5. The CDR3 reads CASSLGGWYEQYF. The CDR3 nucleotides read TGTGCCAGCAGCCTGGGGGGGTGGTACGAGCAGTACTTC.

This clone was picked up one time. The gene calls are TRBV6-5 and TRBJ2-7; TRBD2 matches 8 bases. This CDR3 region has 16 residues. Trimming at V came to 4 bases and at J to 0 bases, leaving 8 bases not matched to a gene. The V gene's germline CDR1 is MNHEY and CDR2 SVGAGI. The CDR3 DNA reads as TGTGCCAGCAGTTCTCGAGCGGGAGCCCTCTCCTACGAGCAGTACGTC. Its protein is CASSSRAGALSYEQYV.

The chain joins TRBV28 to TRBJ1-5; maybe TRBD1 (5 bases). Germline values: CDR1 MDHEN, CDR2 SYDVKM. Trimming stripped 1 base from V and 5 bases from J, with 12 bases between. CDR3 length: 15 residues. The CDR3 loop is CASSLLGRRDQPQHF. The CDR3 region has the DNA TGTGCCAGCAGTTTATTGGGGCGCCGAGATCAGCCCCAGCATTTT.

This clone was found many times. The chain carries TRBV7-6 and TRBJ2-2; D uncertain. The V gene's germline CDR1 is SGHVS and CDR2 FNYEAQ. The CDR3 spans 15 residues. The V gene lost 1 base and the J gene lost 0 bases, with 6 bases spanning the gap. The DNA for the CDR3 is TGTGCCAGCAGCTTAGGGTGGTCGAACACCGGGGAGCTGTTTTTT. Protein: CASSLGWSNTGELFF.

This clone was seen a handful of times. The genes are TRBV7-9 and TRBJ1-3; 8 bases agree with TRBD1. V trimming: 4 bases; J trimming: 0 bases; junction bases outside the gene matches: 2. This CDR3 contains 15 residues. Per germline, CDR1 SEHNR and CDR2 FQNEAQ (reference sequence). CDR3 DNA: TGTGCCAGCAGCTGGCAGGGGGCCTCTGGAAACACCATATATTTT. Translation gives CASSWQGASGNTIYF.

CDR3: CASSPGQGRAGANVLTF. As DNA, the CDR3 is TGTGCCAGCTCACCGGGACAGGGTCGAGCTGGGGCCAACGTCCTGACTTTC. V and J are TRBV11-3 and TRBJ2-6; 9 bases agree with TRBD1. Germline CDR1 and CDR2: SGHNT and YENEEA. The CDR3 length is 17 residues. J lost 2 bases, V lost 8 bases, and 10 bases had no gene match.

The chain joins TRBV5-4 to TRBJ1-1, with D possibly matching TRBD1 (6 bases). With 0 bases removed from V and 5 bases from J, the gap between germline ends came to 17 bases. Per germline, CDR1 SGHNT and CDR2 YYREEE (reference sequence). The CDR3 is 16 residues long. The CDR3 DNA reads TGTGCCAGCAGCTTGGCACAGGGCGGGGTAAGGACTGAAGCTTTCTTT. It encodes CASSLAQGGVRTEAFF.

The table lists this clone with a count of one. CDR3 DNA: TGTGCCAGCGGCGACACGACCTACGAGCAGTACTTC. This gives the protein CASGDTTYEQYF. The chain recombines TRBV6-6 with TRBJ2-7; D remains unclear. The CDR3 contains 12 residues. Germline V gene data show CDR1 as MNHNY and CDR2 as SVGAGI (reference sequence). V lost 8 bases and J lost 2, with 10 bases in between.

The rearrangement uses TRBV7-3 and TRBJ2-5; D not certain. The germline V gene encodes CDR1 SGHTA and CDR2 FQGTGA. This CDR3 contains 10 residues. V lost 5 bases to trimming and J lost 9 bases, with 7 bases between them. The CDR3 is CASSNAAQYF. The CDR3 nucleotides are TGTGCCAGCAGCAATGCCGCCCAGTACTTC.

The J gene is TRBJ1-5, the V gene TRBV7-8; maybe TRBD1 (5 bases). Per germline, CDR1 SGHVS and CDR2 FQNEAQ. With 3 bases removed from V and 2 bases from J, the gap between germline ends came to 8 bases. The CDR3 totals 14 residues. CDR3 DNA sequence: TGTGCCAGCAGCTTCAGGGAGGGCAATCAGCCCCAGCATTTT. Amino acids: CASSFREGNQPQHF. Full variable domain (outside the CDR3, taken from reference TRBV7-8 and TRBJ1-5): GAGVSQSPRYKVAKRGQDVALRCDPISGHVSLFWYQQALGQGPEFLTYFQNEAQLDKSGLPSDRFFAERPEGSVSTLKIQRTQQEDSAVYLCASSFREGNQPQHFGDGTRLSIL.

This clone was observed a handful of times. The chain joins TRBV19 to TRBJ1-3; 7 positions match TRBD1. CDR3 length: 14 amino acids. With V trimmed by 7 bases and J by 4 bases, 7 bases remained unmatched. CDR1 LNHDA and CDR2 SQIVND come from the germline V gene (reference sequence). The CDR3 reads CASTRTGSGNTIYF. CDR3 coding DNA: TGTGCCAGTACCCGGACAGGATCGGGAAACACCATATATTTT.

The sample holds one count of this clone. This chain links TRBV27 with TRBJ1-4, with TRBD1 identical over 9 bases. The ends lost 2 bases at V and 3 bases at J; junction bases unmatched: 1. The CDR3 has 15 residues. The germline V gene encodes CDR1 MNHEY and CDR2 SMNVEV (reference sequence). CDR3 loop: CASSLRDRANEKLFF. CDR3 nucleotides: TGTGCCAGCAGTTTACGGGACAGGGCTAATGAAAAACTGTTTTTT.

The chain combines TRBV14 with TRBJ2-1, with 10 bases identical to TRBD2. Per the germline V gene, CDR1 is SGHDN and CDR2 is FVKESK. CDR3 length: 17 amino acids. V gave up 4 bases and J gave up 7 bases; unmatched junction bases: 13. The DNA for the CDR3 is TGTGCCAGCAGCCCACGGCGGTTAGCGGGAGGAGAGAATGAGCAGTTCTTC. This gives the protein CASSPRRLAGGENEQFF.

V is TRBV19 and J is TRBJ2-2; D may be TRBD2 (6 bases). The V end was cut by 7 bases, the J end by 0 bases, with 9 bases between. The CDR3 sequence is 14 residues long. Germline CDR1 LNHDA, CDR2 SQIVND (reference sequence). The CDR3: CASIGTSNTGELFF. DNA of the CDR3: TGTGCCAGTATTGGGACTTCGAACACCGGGGAGCTGTTTTTT.